Shown below are 29 T cell receptor beta chains from a single sample sequenced in a study of blood T cell repertoires in COVID-19. Repertoires were generated with immunoSEQ multiplex PCR, while TCRdb's copy carries only in-frame clones and drops some. Of hundreds of thousands of clones listed, 75% to 90% are singletons. What was sequenced was PBMCs or T cells enriched from blood (not recorded which). These receptor sequences come from a woman aged 18-29 years who had recovered from COVID-19.

The V and J genes are TRBV4-2 and TRBJ2-7, with 7 bases aligning to TRBD2. The CDR3 consists of 14 residues. V lost 4 bases, J lost 4 bases, and 7 bases stayed unmatched. Germline V gene data show CDR1 as LGHNA and CDR2 as YNFKEQ. The CDR3 loop reads CASSPGTNQYEQYF. In DNA form, the CDR3 reads TGTGCCAGCAGCCCCGGGACTAACCAATACGAGCAGTACTTC.

The CDR3 DNA reads as TGTGCCAGTAGTAAAACAGGGGAGGCTTACTATGGCTACACCTTC. Its translation: CASSKTGEAYYGYTF. The chain links TRBV19 to TRBJ1-2; 7 bases are shared with TRBD1. V was clipped by 4 bases and J by 3 bases; unmatched bases: 8. The CDR3 sequence is 15 residues long. Germline assignment: CDR1 LNHDA and CDR2 SQIVND (reference sequence).

The V and J genes are TRBV28 and TRBJ2-1; a weak D match, TRBD2 (6 bases). Germline assignment: CDR1 MDHEN and CDR2 SYDVKM. V shed 3 bases and J shed 4 bases, with 16 bases lying between them. This CDR3 is 16 amino acids long. This chain's CDR3 is CASSLGLRGDYNEQFF. Here the CDR3 DNA reads TGTGCCAGCAGTTTGGGCTTGCGCGGGGATTACAATGAGCAGTTCTTC.

The genes are TRBV10-3 and TRBJ2-5; 8 nucleotides agree with TRBD2. CDR1 and CDR2 from the germline V gene are ENHRY and SYGVKD. The CDR3 consists of 17 residues. Trimming took 4 bases from V and 1 from J; bases not matched to a gene: 11. The chain's CDR3 is CAISAVGGGFRQETQYF. CDR3 DNA: TGTGCCATCAGTGCCGTTGGCGGGGGGTTTCGCCAAGAGACCCAGTACTTC.

The rearrangement links TRBV5-4 to TRBJ1-2; 7 nucleotides agree with TRBD1. Trimming removed 5 bases from V and 3 bases from J; junction bases left unmatched: 10. There are 15 residues in the CDR3. The germline gives CDR1 SGHNT, CDR2 YYREEE (reference sequence). The CDR3: CASSHSRQGDYGYTF. The CDR3 nucleotides are TGTGCCAGCAGTCACTCGAGACAGGGCGACTATGGCTACACCTTC.

This clone occurred once. This sequence joins TRBV10-2 and TRBJ2-2; D unresolved. Looked up from germline, CDR1 is WSHSY and CDR2 is SAAADI. This CDR3 spans 15 amino acids. V was pared by 0 bases and J by 1 base, with 6 bases between. The CDR3 nucleotides are TGCGCCAGCAGTGAGTCGCCCGGGAACACCGGGGAGCTGTTTTTT. As protein: CASSESPGNTGELFF.

The CDR3 sequence is CASSKNLAGPSTDTQYF. The CDR3 DNA is TGTGCCAGTAGTAAAAACTTAGCGGGGCCGAGCACAGATACGCAGTATTTT. The chain joins TRBV19 to TRBJ2-3; 8 bases map to TRBD2. CDR1 and CDR2 (germline): LNHDA, SQIVND (reference sequence). The trim removed 4 bases at V and 0 bases at J, leaving 9 bases unmatched. This CDR3 is built from 17 residues.

This chain joins TRBV7-9 and TRBJ2-1, with D possibly being TRBD1 (7 bases). CDR1 is SEHNR and CDR2 is FQNEAQ in the germline V gene (reference sequence). The CDR3 covers 12 residues. V lost 8 bases to trimming and J lost 10 bases, with 15 bases between them. The CDR3 region has the DNA TGTGCCAGCCTAGGAGGGGGCTACGAGCAGTTCTTC. This encodes CASLGGGYEQFF.

V usage is TRBV5-4 and J usage is TRBJ2-7, with 7 positions matching TRBD2. V lost 4 bases and J lost 4; bases outside the gene matches: 11. Germline lookup yields CDR1 SGHNT and CDR2 YYREEE (reference sequence). The CDR3 has 15 residues. CDR3: CASSAPSGEGYEQYF. The CDR3 DNA follows: TGTGCCAGCAGCGCACCCAGCGGGGAGGGTTACGAGCAGTACTTC.

The gene calls are TRBV10-2 and TRBJ2-3; 12 bases are a match to TRBD2. V lost 7 bases and J lost 2; bases outside the gene matches: 7. There are 16 residues in the CDR3. Germline V gene lookup returns CDR1 WSHSY and CDR2 SAAADI. CDR3 region: CASTPLAGGPTDTQYF. CDR3 sequence (DNA): TGCGCCAGCACTCCCCTAGCGGGGGGGCCCACAGATACGCAGTATTTT.

The sample holds one count of this clone. The chain links TRBV29-1 to TRBJ1-2; D unresolved. Trimming left V 3 bases short and J 2 bases short, with 7 bases between. The CDR3 is 12 residues long. The germline CDR1 and CDR2 sequences are SQVTM and ANQGSEA. The CDR3 region has the DNA TGCAGCGTTGACAGAAACAACTATGGCTACACCTTC. Amino acid sequence: CSVDRNNYGYTF.

The gene calls are TRBV21-1 and TRBJ2-3; the table's TRBD1 call for D was not verified on the DNA. TRBV21-1 is a pseudogene locus. The CDR3 is made up of 22 amino acids. As DNA, the CDR3 is TGTGCCAGCAGCAAAGGAGTTTTCTCCCACAGGCCGGGACAGGGTTTCCAAGATACGCAGTATTTT. It codes for CASSKGVFSHRPGQGFQDTQYF.

The chain uses TRBV19 and TRBJ1-2; the D is unclear. This CDR3 contains 13 residues. The germline V gene has CDR1 LNHDA and CDR2 SQIVND (reference sequence). Deletions cut 5 bases from V and 0 bases from J, with 7 bases between. CDR3: CASSATANYGYTF. The CDR3 nucleotides are TGTGCCAGTAGTGCCACAGCTAACTATGGCTACACCTTC. Full variable domain (missing parts from reference TRBV19 and TRBJ1-2): DGGITQSPKYLFRKEGQNVTLSCEQNLNHDAMYWYRQDPGQGLRLIYYSQIVNDFQKGDIAEGYSVSREKKESFPLTVTSAQKNPTAFYLCASSATANYGYTFGSGTRLTVV.

This clone occurred once. The chain has TRBV5-4 and TRBJ1-2; 7 bases are a match to TRBD1. The CDR3 is made up of 13 amino acids. The trim removed 2 bases at V and 6 bases at J, leaving 4 bases unmatched. Germline V gene sequence: CDR1 SGHNT, CDR2 YYREEE (reference sequence). The CDR3 loop is CASSFDRVNGYTF. CDR3 nucleotide sequence: TGTGCCAGCAGCTTTGACAGGGTAAATGGCTACACCTTC.

The V call is TRBV6-6, the J call TRBJ1-1; TRBD1 matches at 9 bases. Germline CDR1 is MNHNY and CDR2 is SVGAGI (reference sequence). The ends lost 5 bases at V and 11 bases at J; junction bases unmatched: 6. The CDR3 length is 12 residues. Here the CDR3 reads CASSRGTGKAFF. In DNA, the CDR3 is TGTGCCAGCAGTCGGGGGACAGGGAAGGCTTTCTTT.

V gene TRBV6-5 combines with J gene TRBJ2-1; D possibly corresponds to TRBD1 (6 bases). Germline CDR1 MNHEY, CDR2 SVGAGI. The length of the CDR3 is 13 residues. Deletions cut 6 bases from V and 8 bases from J, with 14 bases between. CDR3: CASRNSGGDEQFF. The CDR3 DNA follows: TGTGCCAGCAGGAATTCTGGGGGCGATGAGCAGTTCTTC.

The chain's CDR3 is CASSIALPVPTEAFF. DNA of the CDR3: TGTGCCAGTAGTATAGCTCTGCCGGTGCCCACTGAAGCTTTCTTT. This sequence joins TRBV19 and TRBJ1-1; D is uncertain. The CDR3 runs to 15 residues. Germline V gene lookup returns CDR1 LNHDA and CDR2 SQIVND (reference sequence). Trimming took off 1 base at V and 4 bases at J, with 13 bases between the two ends.

The chain uses TRBV27 and TRBJ2-7; 7 nucleotides align to TRBD1. The trim removed 5 bases at V and 4 bases at J, leaving 14 bases unmatched. Germline V lookup: CDR1 MNHEY, CDR2 SMNVEV (reference sequence). The CDR3 is made up of 16 amino acids. The DNA of the CDR3 is TGTGCCAGCAGTCCCCGGACAGGCCGACTTTCGTACGAGCAGTACTTC. This codes for CASSPRTGRLSYEQYF.

The rearrangement links TRBV6-5 to TRBJ1-5; TRBD1 might be the D (5 bases). The germline CDR1 and CDR2 sequences are MNHEY and SVGAGI. The CDR3 length is 14 residues. V gave up 4 bases and J gave up 0 bases, with 7 bases separating them. CDR3 sequence (DNA): TGTGCCAGCAGTTTCGGGGGTAGCAATCAGCCCCAGCATTTT. It yields the protein CASSFGGSNQPQHF.

This sequence joins TRBV3-1 (or the pseudogene TRBV3-2) and TRBJ2-3; a possible D gene is TRBD1 (5 bases). This CDR3 contains 12 residues. V lost 0 bases, J lost 12 bases, and 10 bases lay in between. Per germline, CDR1 LGHDT and CDR2 YNNKEL (reference sequence). CDR3 bases: TGTGCCAGCAGCCAAGAGGGCTGGGGCCAGTATTTT. Its translation is CASSQEGWGQYF.

J is TRBJ1-6 and V is TRBV6-5; 7 nucleotides agree with TRBD1. J lost 4 bases, V lost 2 bases, and 5 bases had no gene match. This CDR3 region has 16 residues. CDR1 and CDR2 (germline): MNHEY, SVGAGI. CDR3 nucleotide sequence: TGTGCCAGCAGTTACGCTGGGACAGATTATAATTCACCCCTCCACTTT. The encoded protein is CASSYAGTDYNSPLHF.

The chain couples TRBV19 to TRBJ2-5; D may be TRBD2 (5 bases). Trimming pared 9 bases from V and 1 base from J, leaving 18 bases between. Germline CDR1 and CDR2: LNHDA and SQIVND (reference sequence). CDR3 length equals 15 residues. CDR3 in DNA: TGTGCCAGCTCGATCGGGGATCGAATCCAAGAGACCCAGTACTTC. Residues: CASSIGDRIQETQYF.

V gene TRBV6-5 combines with J gene TRBJ1-5; 9 bases match TRBD1. Per the germline V gene, CDR1 is MNHEY and CDR2 is SVGAGI. The CDR3 runs 14 residues. V lost 6 bases and J lost 6; bases outside the gene matches: 6. CDR3 in DNA: TGTGCCAGCAGGGGGACAGGGCAGGGTCAGCCCCAGCATTTT. Translated, it gives CASRGTGQGQPQHF.

This clone was seen once. The rearrangement joins TRBV30 to TRBJ1-1; D remains unclear. Germline V CDR1 and CDR2: GTSNPN, SVGIG (reference sequence). V lost 0 bases and J 7 bases, leaving 3 bases between the germline ends. The CDR3 runs to 10 residues. The CDR3 reads CAWSVREAFF. Written as DNA, the CDR3 is TGTGCCTGGAGTGTGCGTGAAGCTTTCTTT.

J is TRBJ1-4 and V is TRBV28; D perhaps matches TRBD1 (5 bases). V lost 4 bases and J lost 0, with 12 bases in between. The germline V gene has CDR1 MDHEN and CDR2 SYDVKM. The CDR3 contains 16 residues. CDR3 loop: CASSSPRQPTNEKLFF. In DNA, the CDR3 is TGTGCCAGCAGTTCGCCCCGACAGCCAACTAATGAAAAACTGTTTTTT.

This clone was found once. The J gene is TRBJ1-5, the V gene TRBV6-5; D possibly corresponds to TRBD1 (6 bases). In germline, CDR1 is MNHEY, CDR2 SVGAGI. V gave up 5 bases and J gave up 6 bases, with 17 bases separating them. The length of the CDR3 is 15 residues. The CDR3 region is CASSLSGGAGQPQHF. In nucleotides, the CDR3 is TGTGCCAGCAGTCTTTCCGGGGGGGCCGGTCAGCCCCAGCATTTT.

The gene calls are TRBV15 and TRBJ2-7, with D maybe TRBD2 (5 bases). Germline assignment: CDR1 LNHNV and CDR2 YYDKDF (reference sequence). Trimming took 1 base from V and 7 from J, leaving 11 bases between them. The CDR3 runs 13 residues. The CDR3 loop is CATSRGGPGEQYF. The CDR3, as DNA: TGTGCCACCAGCAGAGGAGGACCGGGAGAGCAGTACTTC.

The chain uses TRBV10-2 and TRBJ2-6; TRBD2 matches 8 bases. V lost 10 bases, J lost 0 bases, and 17 bases stayed unmatched. CDR3 length: 19 amino acids. Germline V gives CDR1 WSHSY, CDR2 SAAADI. Written as DNA, the CDR3 is TGCGCCACCCTGACCCCTCTAACTAGCGGAGACTCTGGGGCCAACGTCCTGACTTTC. Residues: CATLTPLTSGDSGANVLTF.

V usage is TRBV10-3 and J usage is TRBJ1-1; the match to TRBD1 covers 7 bases. There are 15 residues in the CDR3. V lost 5 bases and J lost 3; bases outside the gene matches: 9. Germline loops: CDR1 ENHRY, CDR2 SYGVKD. The CDR3 loop reads CAISKTQGMDTEAFF. The CDR3 DNA follows: TGTGCCATCAGTAAAACACAGGGGATGGACACTGAAGCTTTCTTT.